This T cell receptor (beta chain) comes out of a study of cytotoxic CD8 clonotypes in ibrutinib-treated CLL. Study details: Partial responses totalled roughly 24 and complete responses 2; after median roughly 70 months, approximately 15 remained remitted and roughly twelve progressed.

Worth noting for this clone: The antigen is not known.

CDR3 length equals 13 residues. V was pared by 3 bases and J by 2 bases, with 8 bases between. The V gene's germline CDR1 is SGDLS and CDR2 YYNGEE. Assay used: immunoSEQ multiplex PCR; TCRdb lists only in-frame clones, some missing. The sample gives some 70,000 clones, just over 90% of which show up once; roughly 3% is in the top ten. Study results and caveats: Patients had baseline clonality above age-matched healthy donors, and this clonality moved with circulating CD8+ T-cell counts. Patients with sustained remission and those progressing were sampled at differing times.

This sequence was found in a human donor with chronic lymphocytic leukemia. V is TRBV9 and J is TRBJ1-2, with D unclear. This specimen was PBMCs, taken after 12 months of ibrutinib treatment. In nucleotides, the CDR3 is TGTGCCAGCAGCGAACTACAGAACTATGGCTACACCTTC. Its translation: CASSELQNYGYTF.